The TCR beta chain under discussion was sequenced for a study of blood T cell repertoires in COVID-19. Study details: Samples of COVID-19 (acute and convalescent) were obtained from the United States, Italy and Spain. Sources were T cells, B-cell-depleted T cells, or PBMCs; the material itself was cDNA or gDNA.

Authors' analysis steps: Reference gene primer amplification gave nucleated cell count estimates. Measured with immunoSEQ multiplex PCR; TCRdb has only the in-frame clones, and not every one. V, J and clone size derive from that table, while D and trimming were established from the DNA sequence. Here the sample spans about 270,000 clones, around 87% being singletons. Germline V gene sequence: CDR1 SGDLS, CDR2 YYNGEE. This CDR3 is 16 amino acids long. J lost 2 bases, V lost 0 bases, and 5 bases had no gene match. This TCR derives from a woman in her fifties or sixties with acute or convalescent COVID-19. The chain employs TRBV9 and TRBJ2-7; 10 positions agree with TRBD2. The material sequenced was peripheral blood. CDR3 loop: CASSVGWTSGAYEQYF. The CDR3, as DNA: TGTGCCAGCAGCGTAGGATGGACTAGCGGTGCCTACGAGCAGTACTTC.